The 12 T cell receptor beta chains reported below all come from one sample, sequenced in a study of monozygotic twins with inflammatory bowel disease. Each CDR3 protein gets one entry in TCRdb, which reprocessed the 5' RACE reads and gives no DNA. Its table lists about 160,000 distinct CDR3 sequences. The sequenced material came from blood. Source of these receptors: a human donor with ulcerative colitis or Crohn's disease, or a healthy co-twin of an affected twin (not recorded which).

The CDR3 is CASSLMKDGYTF. This chain links TRBV7-2 with TRBJ1-2. The CDR3 sequence is 12 residues long. Per germline, CDR1 SGHTA and CDR2 FQGNSA.

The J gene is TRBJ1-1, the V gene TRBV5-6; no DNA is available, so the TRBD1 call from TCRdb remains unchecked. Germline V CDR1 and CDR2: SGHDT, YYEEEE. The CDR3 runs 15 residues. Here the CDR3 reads CASSFGVGGSTEAFF.

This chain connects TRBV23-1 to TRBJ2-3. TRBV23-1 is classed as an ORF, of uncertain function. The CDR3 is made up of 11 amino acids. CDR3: CASPRNGTQYF.

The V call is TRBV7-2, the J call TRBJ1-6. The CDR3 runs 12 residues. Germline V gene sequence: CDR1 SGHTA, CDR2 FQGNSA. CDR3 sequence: CASSLLGSSLHF.

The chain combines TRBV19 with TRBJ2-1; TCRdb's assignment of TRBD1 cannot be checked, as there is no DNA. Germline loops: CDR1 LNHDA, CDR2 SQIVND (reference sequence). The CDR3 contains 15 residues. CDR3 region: CASSRPGATYNEQFF.

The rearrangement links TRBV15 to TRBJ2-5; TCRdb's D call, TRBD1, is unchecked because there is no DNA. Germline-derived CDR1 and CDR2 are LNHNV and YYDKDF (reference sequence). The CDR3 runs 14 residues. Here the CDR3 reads CATSRGDSKETQYF.

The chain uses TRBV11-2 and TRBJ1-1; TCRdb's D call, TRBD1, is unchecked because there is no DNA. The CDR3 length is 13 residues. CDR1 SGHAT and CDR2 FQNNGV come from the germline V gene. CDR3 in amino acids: CASSLVRGMGAFF.

CDR3 in amino acids: CASSQDGGPGELFF. The chain joins TRBV4-1 to TRBJ2-2; there is no DNA to check the TCRdb D call of TRBD2. The CDR3 has 14 amino acids. The germline V gene has CDR1 MGHRA and CDR2 YSYEKL.

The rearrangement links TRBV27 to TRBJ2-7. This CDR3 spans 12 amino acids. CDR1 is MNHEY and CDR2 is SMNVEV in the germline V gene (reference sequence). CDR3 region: CASIGQAYEQYF.

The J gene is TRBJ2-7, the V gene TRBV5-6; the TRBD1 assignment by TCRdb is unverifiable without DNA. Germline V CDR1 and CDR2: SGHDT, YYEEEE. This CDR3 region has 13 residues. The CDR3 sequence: CASSPSRIYEQYF.

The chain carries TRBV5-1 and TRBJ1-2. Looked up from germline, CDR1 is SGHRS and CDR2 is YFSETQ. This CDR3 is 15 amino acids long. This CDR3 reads CASSLANREVGGYTF.

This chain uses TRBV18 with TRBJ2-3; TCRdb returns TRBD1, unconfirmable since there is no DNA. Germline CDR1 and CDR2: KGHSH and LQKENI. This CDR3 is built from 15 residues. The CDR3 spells CASSPNRGKTDTQYF.